Listed below are T cell receptor beta chains from one sample, sequenced in a study of blood T cell repertoires in COVID-19. Produced via immunoSEQ multiplex PCR; TCRdb's table is partial and in-frame only. The profile shows roughly 200,000 clones, 85% to 90% of them singletons. The sample taken for sequencing was PBMCs or T cells enriched from blood (not recorded which). The source is a man aged 25-40 years who had recovered from COVID-19. The CDR3 runs from the conserved cysteine through the conserved F or W. The order of the fields is V gene, J gene, D gene, clone size, CDR3 DNA, CDR3 protein. The D gene is left open where the match is weak. A row's size may be missing; if present it is once, few, many or a size class.

>TRBV6-6|TRBJ2-1|TRBD2|NA
TGTGCCAGCAGTACCGGGGGGTTGGGAGGCAATGAGCAGTTCTTC
CASSTGGLGGNEQFF
>TRBV19|TRBJ2-2|TRBD2|NA
TGTGCCAGTAGTACACCAGGGACTAGCGGGCCATTAAGGGGCACCGGGGAGCTGTTTTTT
CASSTPGTSGPLRGTGELFF
>TRBV19|TRBJ2-1|TRBD1|NA
TGTGCCAGAGCGAGTGGGCAGGGGGCACCCAATGAGCAGTTCTTC
CARASGQGAPNEQFF
>TRBV20-1|TRBJ1-1|NA|NA
TGCAGTGCTAGTGAGTACAGTGCAAACACTGAAGCTTTCTTT
CSASEYSANTEAFF
>TRBV6-5|TRBJ2-1|TRBD1|NA
TGTGCCAGCAGTTACGGACAGGGCGCAGACCAGTTCTTC
CASSYGQGADQFF
>TRBV4-3|TRBJ2-7|TRBD1|NA
TGCGCCAGCAGCCACGGGACAGGGAACGAGCAGTACTTC
CASSHGTGNEQYF
>TRBV7-9|TRBJ1-1|NA|NA
TGTGCCAGCAGCACGCCCCGGGAGGTGGCTGAAGCTTTCTTT
CASSTPREVAEAFF
>TRBV7-7|TRBJ2-5|NA|once
TGTGCTAGCAGCCAATGGAGTCGGGAGACCCAGTACTTC
CASSQWSRETQYF
>TRBV27|TRBJ1-1|TRBD1|NA
TGTGCCAGCATCCCGGGACAGGGAGTTTTCACTGAAGCTTTCTTT
CASIPGQGVFTEAFF
>TRBV6-2/TRBV6-3|TRBJ1-1|NA|NA
TGTGCCAGCAGATACAGGGAGAAGAACACTGAAGCTTTCTTT
CASRYREKNTEAFF
>TRBV11-2|TRBJ2-7|TRBD1|NA
TGTGCCAGCAGCTTAGGAACAGGGGGCCCCTACGAGCAGTACTTC
CASSLGTGGPYEQYF
>TRBV11-3|TRBJ1-2|NA|NA
TGTGCCAGCAGCTTGGCGGACGGCGTAGAGGGTGATGGCTACACCTTC
CASSLADGVEGDGYTF
>TRBV19|TRBJ2-6|TRBD1|NA
TGTGCCAGTAGTAGGGGACAGGGGCCCTCTGGGGCCAACGTCCTGACTTTC
CASSRGQGPSGANVLTF
>TRBV5-6|TRBJ2-1|TRBD2|NA
TGTGCCAGCAGCTTGGGACTAGCGGGGCGCCGGGAGCAGTTCTTC
CASSLGLAGRREQFF
>TRBV5-1|TRBJ2-5|TRBD2|NA
TGCGCCAGCAGCTTGTGGTCCAGCGGGAGTCTCGACCGTCAAGAGACCCAGTACTTC
CASSLWSSGSLDRQETQYF
>TRBV18|TRBJ2-1|TRBD2|NA
TGTGCCAGCTCACCACCGGGTCTAGCGGACAATGAGCAGTTCTTC
CASSPPGLADNEQFF
>TRBV24-1|TRBJ2-7|TRBD1|NA
TGTGCCACCAGTGATCCCGGACAGGGGCGCTACGAGCAGTACTTC
CATSDPGQGRYEQYF